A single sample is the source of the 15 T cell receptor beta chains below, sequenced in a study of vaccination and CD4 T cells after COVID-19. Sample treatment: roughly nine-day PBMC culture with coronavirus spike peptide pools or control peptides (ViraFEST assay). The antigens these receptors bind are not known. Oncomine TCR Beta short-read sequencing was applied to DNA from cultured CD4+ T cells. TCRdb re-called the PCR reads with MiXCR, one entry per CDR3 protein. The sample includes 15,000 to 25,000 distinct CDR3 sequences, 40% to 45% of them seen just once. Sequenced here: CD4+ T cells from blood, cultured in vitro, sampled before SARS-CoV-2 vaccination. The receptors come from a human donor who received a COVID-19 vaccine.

CDR3 region: CASSRTGQSYEQYF. The CDR3 nucleotides are TGTGCCAGCAGCCGAACGGGACAGTCTTACGAGCAGTACTTC. The V call is TRBV11-2, the J call TRBJ2-7; 7 bases are shared with TRBD1. V gave up 5 bases and J gave up 4 bases; unmatched junction bases: 8. The CDR3 is 14 residues long. Germline CDR1 and CDR2: SGHAT and FQNNGV. Looking up the rest from reference TRBV11-2 and TRBJ2-7 gives the full variable domain: EAGVAQSPRYKIIEKRQSVAFWCNPISGHATLYWYQQILGQGPKLLIQFQNNGVVDDSQLPKDRFSAERLKGVDSTLKIQPAKLEDSAVYLCASSRTGQSYEQYFGPGTRLTVT.

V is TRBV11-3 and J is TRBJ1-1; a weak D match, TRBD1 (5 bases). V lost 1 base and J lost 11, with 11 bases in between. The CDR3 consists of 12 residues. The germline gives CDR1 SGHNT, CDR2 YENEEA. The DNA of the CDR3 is TGTGCCAGCAGCTTAGTGGGTAGGGGCGCTTTCTTT. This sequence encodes CASSLVGRGAFF.

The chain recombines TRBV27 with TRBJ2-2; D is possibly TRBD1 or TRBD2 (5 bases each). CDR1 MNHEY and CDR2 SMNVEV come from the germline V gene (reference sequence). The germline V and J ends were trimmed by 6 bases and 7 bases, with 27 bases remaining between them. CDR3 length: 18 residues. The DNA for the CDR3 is TGTGCCAGCAGCCCATTTAGTTCCGGGGCGAAAAGTCACGGGGAGCTGTTTTTT. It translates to CASSPFSSGAKSHGELFF.

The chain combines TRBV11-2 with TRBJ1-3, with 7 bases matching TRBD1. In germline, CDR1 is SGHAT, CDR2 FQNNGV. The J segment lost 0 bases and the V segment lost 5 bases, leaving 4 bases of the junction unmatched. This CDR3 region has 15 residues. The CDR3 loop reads CASSRDSFSGNTIYF. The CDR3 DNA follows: TGTGCCAGCAGCCGGGACAGCTTCTCTGGAAACACCATATATTTT.

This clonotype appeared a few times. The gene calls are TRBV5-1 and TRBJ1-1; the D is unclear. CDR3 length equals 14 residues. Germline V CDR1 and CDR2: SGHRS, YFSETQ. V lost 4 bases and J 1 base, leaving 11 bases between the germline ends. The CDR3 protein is CASSRAAANTEAFF. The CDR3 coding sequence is TGCGCCAGCAGCCGGGCGGCAGCGAACACTGAAGCTTTCTTT.

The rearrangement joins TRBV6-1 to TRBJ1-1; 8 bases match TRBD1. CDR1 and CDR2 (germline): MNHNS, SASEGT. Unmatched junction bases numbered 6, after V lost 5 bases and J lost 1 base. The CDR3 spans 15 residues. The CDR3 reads CASSPRTGRNTEAFF. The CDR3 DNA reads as TGTGCCAGCAGTCCAAGGACAGGGAGGAACACTGAAGCTTTCTTT.

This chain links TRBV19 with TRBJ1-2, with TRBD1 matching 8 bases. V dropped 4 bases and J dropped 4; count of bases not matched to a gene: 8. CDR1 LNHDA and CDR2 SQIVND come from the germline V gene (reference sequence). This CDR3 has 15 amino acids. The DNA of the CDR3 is TGTGCCAGTAGTAACCCAGGGGGCTCTGTCTATGGCTACACCTTC. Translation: CASSNPGGSVYGYTF.

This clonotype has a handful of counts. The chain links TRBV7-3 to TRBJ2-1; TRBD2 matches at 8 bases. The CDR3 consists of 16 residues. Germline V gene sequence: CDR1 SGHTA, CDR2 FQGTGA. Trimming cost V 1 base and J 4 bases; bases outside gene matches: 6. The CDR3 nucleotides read TGTGCCAGCAGCTTAAGACGGAGCGGGGGTTACAATGAGCAGTTCTTC. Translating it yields CASSLRRSGGYNEQFF.

CDR3 protein: CSARGGGLGNTIYF. CDR3 DNA sequence: TGCAGTGCCCGAGGGGGGGGCCTGGGGAACACCATATATTTT. This chain links TRBV20-1 with TRBJ1-3; TRBD1 is a possible D gene (6 bases). The CDR3 spans 14 residues. V shed 6 bases and J shed 7 bases, with 19 bases lying between them. The germline CDR1 and CDR2 sequences are DFQATT and SNEGSKA (reference sequence).

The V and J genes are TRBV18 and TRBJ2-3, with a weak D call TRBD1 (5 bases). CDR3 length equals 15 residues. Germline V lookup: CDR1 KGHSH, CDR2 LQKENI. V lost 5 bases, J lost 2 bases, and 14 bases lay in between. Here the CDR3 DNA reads TGTGCCAGCTCAAACAGGAAAGGGGCCACAGATACGCAGTATTTT. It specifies CASSNRKGATDTQYF.

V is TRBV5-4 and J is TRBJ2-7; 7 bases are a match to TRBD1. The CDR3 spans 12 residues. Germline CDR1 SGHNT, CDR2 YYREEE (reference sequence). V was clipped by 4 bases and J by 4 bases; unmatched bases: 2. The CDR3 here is CASSLTGYEQYF. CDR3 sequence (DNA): TGTGCCAGCAGCCTGACAGGGTACGAGCAGTACTTC.

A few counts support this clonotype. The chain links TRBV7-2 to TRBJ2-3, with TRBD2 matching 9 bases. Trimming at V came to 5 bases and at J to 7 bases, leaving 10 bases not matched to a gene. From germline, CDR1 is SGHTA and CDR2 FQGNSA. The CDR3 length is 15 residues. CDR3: CASSRQGLAGNTQYF. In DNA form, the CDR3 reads TGTGCCAGCAGCCGACAGGGACTAGCTGGGAATACGCAGTATTTT. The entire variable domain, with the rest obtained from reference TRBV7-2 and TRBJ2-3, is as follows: GAGVSQSPSNKVTEKGKDVELRCDPISGHTALYWYRQSLGQGLEFLIYFQGNSAPDKSGLPSDRFSAERTGGSVSTLTIQRTQQEDSAVYLCASSRQGLAGNTQYFGPGTRLTVL.

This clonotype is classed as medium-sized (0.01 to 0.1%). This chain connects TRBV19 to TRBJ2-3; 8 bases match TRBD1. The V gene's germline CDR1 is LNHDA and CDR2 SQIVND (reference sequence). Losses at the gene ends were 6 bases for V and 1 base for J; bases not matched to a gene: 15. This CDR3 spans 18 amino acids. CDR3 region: CASRSGRGRSLGTDTQYF. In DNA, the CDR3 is TGTGCCAGTAGGTCGGGCAGGGGGCGATCCCTTGGCACAGATACGCAGTATTTT.

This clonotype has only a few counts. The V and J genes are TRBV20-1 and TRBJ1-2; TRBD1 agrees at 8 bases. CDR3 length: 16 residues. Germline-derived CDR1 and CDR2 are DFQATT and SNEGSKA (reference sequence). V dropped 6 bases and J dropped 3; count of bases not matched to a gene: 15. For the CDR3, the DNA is TGCAGTGCGCCCACACCCGGACAGGGAGGGGACTATGGCTACACCTTC. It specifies CSAPTPGQGGDYGYTF.

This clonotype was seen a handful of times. CDR3 amino acids: CASSDRGSYEQYF. The CDR3 DNA sequence: TGTGCCAGCAGTGACAGGGGTTCCTACGAGCAGTACTTC. V usage is TRBV25-1 and J usage is TRBJ2-7, with D tentatively TRBD1 (6 bases). This CDR3 contains 13 residues. V lost 3 bases and J 1 base, leaving 7 bases between the germline ends. CDR1 is MGHDK, CDR2 SYGVNS, per germline.